The next 29 T cell receptor beta chains were all read from a single sample in a study of cytomegalovirus exposure and HLA in healthy donors. This PCR relied on a set of 60 Vbeta primers and 13 Jbeta primers. The assay was immunoSEQ multiplex PCR, and TCRdb's table has in-frame clones only and misses some. The sample totals over 100,000 clones. The sample comprised PBMCs. These receptors all stem from a man between 35 and 55 years old in good health and CMV-seropositive.

The chain uses TRBV10-2 and TRBJ2-7; tentatively, D is TRBD2 (7 bases). The V end lost 0 bases, the J end lost 3 bases, and 9 bases lay between the germline ends. This CDR3 contains 14 residues. Germline CDR1 reads WSHSY; CDR2 reads SAAADI. The CDR3 reads CASSESGGDYEQYF. CDR3 bases: TGCGCCAGCAGTGAGTCAGGGGGGGACTACGAGCAGTACTTC.

CDR3 nucleotide sequence: TGTGCCAGCAGCTTAGGACAAGTGAACACTGAAGCTTTCTTT. It yields the protein CASSLGQVNTEAFF. The rearrangement links TRBV7-9 to TRBJ1-1; D is unresolved. The CDR3 runs to 14 residues. V was pared by 1 base and J by 0 bases, with 6 bases between. Germline V CDR1 and CDR2: SEHNR, FQNEAQ (reference sequence).

This chain joins TRBV7-9 and TRBJ1-1; 8 bases are shared with TRBD1. V was pared by 2 bases and J by 11 bases, with 10 bases of the junction left unmatched. This CDR3 is 14 amino acids long. Looked up from germline, CDR1 is SEHNR and CDR2 is FQNEAQ (reference sequence). The CDR3 bases are TGTGCCAGCAGCTTAAACTTGGGTCAGGGGGCGGCTTTCTTT. Protein sequence: CASSLNLGQGAAFF.

The CDR3 bases are TGTGCCAGCAGCTTAACCCCGGGTTCGGAAGAGCAGTACTTC. This translates into CASSLTPGSEEQYF. The rearrangement links TRBV7-7 to TRBJ2-7; D is unresolved. Germline V gives CDR1 SSHAT, CDR2 FNYEAQ (reference sequence). V was clipped by 2 bases and J by 7 bases, with 15 bases between them. The CDR3 totals 14 residues.

The CDR3 DNA reads as TGTGCCAGCAGTTACTCGAGGGGGAATGAAGCTTTCTTT. It specifies CASSYSRGNEAFF. The chain uses TRBV6-5 and TRBJ1-1, with D possibly TRBD1 on 6 matching bases. CDR1 MNHEY and CDR2 SVGAGI come from the germline V gene. Trimming left V 0 bases short and J 7 bases short, with 9 bases between. This CDR3 is 13 amino acids long.

The chain has TRBV15 and TRBJ2-7; TRBD2 aligns across 12 bases. Germline V gene sequence: CDR1 LNHNV, CDR2 YYDKDF (reference sequence). V lost 1 base, J lost 7 bases, and 5 bases stayed unmatched. The CDR3 spans 15 residues. The CDR3, as DNA: TGTGCCACCAGCAGAGGACTAGCGGGAGTATATGAGCAGTACTTC. Its protein product is CATSRGLAGVYEQYF.

The chain uses TRBV9 and TRBJ2-3; the match to TRBD2 covers 13 bases. J lost 5 bases, V lost 3 bases, and 9 bases had no gene match. Germline assignment: CDR1 SGDLS and CDR2 YYNGEE. The CDR3 extends over 17 amino acids. CDR3: CASSDRLAGGHGDTQYF. For the CDR3, the DNA is TGTGCCAGCAGCGACAGACTAGCGGGAGGCCATGGAGATACGCAGTATTTT.

This chain connects TRBV15 to TRBJ2-7; TRBD1 aligns across 9 bases. The trim removed 3 bases at V and 4 bases at J, leaving 4 bases unmatched. The CDR3 has 14 residues. The germline gives CDR1 LNHNV, CDR2 YYDKDF (reference sequence). CDR3 amino acids: CATSSPGQGYEQYF. The DNA of the CDR3 is TGTGCCACCAGCAGCCCGGGACAGGGATACGAGCAGTACTTC.

This chain connects TRBV5-1 to TRBJ1-1; 9 bases are a match to TRBD1. Germline values: CDR1 SGHRS, CDR2 YFSETQ. Unmatched junction bases numbered 5, after V lost 4 bases and J lost 4 bases. CDR3 length: 14 residues. CDR3 loop: CASSPPTGGTEAFF. CDR3 bases: TGCGCCAGCAGCCCACCGACAGGGGGCACTGAAGCTTTCTTT.

The chain uses TRBV7-9 and TRBJ2-7; TRBD2 is a possible D gene (5 bases). Germline CDR1 SEHNR, CDR2 FQNEAQ (reference sequence). The CDR3 is made up of 15 amino acids. Trimming pared 5 bases from V and 2 bases from J, leaving 16 bases between. The CDR3 region is CASSRSNTEAYEQYF. Written as DNA, the CDR3 is TGTGCCAGCAGCCGTTCCAACACGGAGGCCTACGAGCAGTACTTC.

The rearrangement uses TRBV4-3 and TRBJ2-2; 16 positions match TRBD2. Germline CDR1 and CDR2: LGHNA and YSLEER. The CDR3 sequence is 19 residues long. V shed 1 base, J shed 3 bases, and the junction held 5 bases outside the gene matches. As DNA, the CDR3 is TGCGCCAGCAGCCAAGGGGGACTAGCGGGAGGGCCGTACACCGGGGAGCTGTTTTTT. It specifies CASSQGGLAGGPYTGELFF.

The CDR3 nucleotides are TGTGCCAGCTCACCCGGGGACAGGGGGTTCGAGACCCAGTACTTC. As protein: CASSPGDRGFETQYF. The gene calls are TRBV18 and TRBJ2-5; 11 bases line up with TRBD1. There are 15 residues in the CDR3. Germline trimming cut 3 bases from V and 5 bases from J; bases unmatched to any gene: 5. In germline, CDR1 is KGHSH, CDR2 LQKENI. The whole variable domain, remainder taken from reference TRBV18 and TRBJ2-5, is NAGVMQNPRHLVRRRGQEARLRCSPMKGHSHVYWYRQLPEEGLKFMVYLQKENIIDESGMPKERFSAEFPKEGPSILRIQQVVRGDSAAYFCASSPGDRGFETQYFGPGTRLLVL.

V is TRBV30 and J is TRBJ1-5, with D perhaps TRBD1 (6 bases). The CDR3 runs 17 residues. Germline lookup yields CDR1 GTSNPN and CDR2 SVGIG (reference sequence). The V gene lost 2 bases and the J gene lost 0 bases, with 17 bases spanning the gap. CDR3 region: CAWSLGTTRYSNQPQHF. CDR3 coding DNA: TGTGCCTGGAGTCTTGGGACAACGAGATATAGCAATCAGCCCCAGCATTTT.

The gene calls are TRBV18 and TRBJ2-7, with TRBD1 as a possible D gene (5 bases). The germline CDR1 and CDR2 sequences are KGHSH and LQKENI. V shed 4 bases and J shed 7 bases, with 8 bases lying between them. The CDR3 is 11 residues long. As DNA, the CDR3 is TGTGCCAGCTCACTACAGGCTGAGCAGTACTTC. Its protein is CASSLQAEQYF.

This rearrangement joins TRBV30 to TRBJ1-5, with 7 bases that match TRBD1. Losses at the gene ends were 2 bases for V and 3 bases for J; bases not matched to a gene: 7. The germline gives CDR1 GTSNPN, CDR2 SVGIG (reference sequence). The CDR3 spans 15 residues. The DNA of the CDR3 is TGTGCCTGGAGTCCAGACAGGGCCCCCAATCAGCCCCAGCATTTT. This sequence encodes CAWSPDRAPNQPQHF.

The chain couples TRBV6-6 to TRBJ1-2; 8 positions agree with TRBD1. With 1 base clipped from V and 6 bases from J, the junction kept 1 base outside the gene matches. In germline, CDR1 is MNHNY, CDR2 SVGAGI (reference sequence). This CDR3 contains 13 residues. The CDR3 is CASSYLDRDGYTF. The CDR3 bases are TGTGCCAGCAGTTACTTGGACAGGGATGGCTACACCTTC.

This rearrangement joins TRBV7-9 to TRBJ2-7; TRBD2 is a possible D gene (6 bases). This CDR3 is built from 16 residues. Germline V lookup: CDR1 SEHNR, CDR2 FQNEAQ (reference sequence). With 3 bases removed from V and 2 bases from J, the gap between germline ends came to 17 bases. CDR3 amino acids: CASSFPGGGIAYEQYF. CDR3 sequence (DNA): TGTGCCAGCAGCTTCCCCGGTGGGGGGATTGCCTACGAGCAGTACTTC.

The chain carries TRBV7-9 and TRBJ1-5, with TRBD1 as a possible D gene (6 bases). Trimming pared 6 bases from V and 3 bases from J, leaving 12 bases between. The CDR3 extends over 14 amino acids. The germline V gene has CDR1 SEHNR and CDR2 FQNEAQ (reference sequence). The CDR3 sequence is CASSQDSFNQPQHF. The CDR3 region has the DNA TGTGCCAGCAGTCAGGACAGCTTCAATCAGCCCCAGCATTTT.

The chain recombines TRBV25-1 with TRBJ1-2; 7 positions agree with TRBD1. Germline V gene data show CDR1 as MGHDK and CDR2 as SYGVNS. The V gene end was trimmed by 2 bases and the J gene end by 4 bases; junction bases not matched to a gene: 7. The CDR3 consists of 15 residues. CDR3 nucleotides: TGTGCCAGCAGTGAACGACAGGGACCTACCTATGGCTACACCTTC. Translation gives CASSERQGPTYGYTF.

The rearrangement uses TRBV7-9 and TRBJ2-2; 8 bases fit TRBD1. Germline CDR1 reads SEHNR; CDR2 reads FQNEAQ (reference sequence). J gave up 4 bases and V 0 bases, and 7 bases lay outside the gene matches. The CDR3 has 17 residues. The chain's CDR3 is CASSLAGQGRITGELFF. CDR3 nucleotides: TGTGCCAGCAGCTTAGCAGGACAGGGTAGAATCACCGGGGAGCTGTTTTTT.

The chain uses TRBV7-9 and TRBJ1-1; D possibly corresponds to TRBD1 (6 bases). The CDR3 has 12 residues. Germline V gives CDR1 SEHNR, CDR2 FQNEAQ (reference sequence). The V and J ends lost 3 bases and 8 bases respectively, with 10 bases between them. CDR3 DNA: TGTGCCAGCAGCTTCGGGGGGCGAGAAGCTTTCTTT. It specifies CASSFGGREAFF. Based on the CDR3 plus reference TRBV7-9 and TRBJ1-1, the full variable domain is DTGVSQNPRHKITKRGQNVTFRCDPISEHNRLYWYRQTLGQGPEFLTYFQNEAQLEKSRLLSDRFSAERPKGSFSTLEIQRTEQGDSAMYLCASSFGGREAFFGQGTRLTVV.

V usage is TRBV27 and J usage is TRBJ2-1; D unresolved. Germline V lookup: CDR1 MNHEY, CDR2 SMNVEV (reference sequence). The V gene lost 0 bases and the J gene lost 5 bases, with 8 bases spanning the gap. CDR3 length: 14 residues. CDR3 residues: CASSLSRGHNEQFF. Written as DNA, the CDR3 is TGTGCCAGCAGTTTATCGAGAGGTCACAATGAGCAGTTCTTC.

The rearrangement uses TRBV27 and TRBJ1-2; D not resolved. CDR1 and CDR2 (germline): MNHEY, SMNVEV (reference sequence). The CDR3 is 13 residues long. V dropped 6 bases and J dropped 6 bases, with 14 bases sitting between them. The DNA of the CDR3 is TGTGCCAGCAGCACGAGAGCCTTGGATGGCTACACCTTC. This translates into CASSTRALDGYTF.

The V and J genes are TRBV28 and TRBJ2-3; a possible D gene is TRBD1 (5 bases). V was cut by 7 bases and J by 4 bases, with 18 bases left in between. The CDR3 contains 15 residues. Germline CDR1 and CDR2: MDHEN and SYDVKM. The CDR3 coding sequence is TGTGCCAGCAAAGACCCTAGGGGTGTGTCAGATACGCAGTATTTT. This codes for CASKDPRGVSDTQYF.

The chain recombines TRBV6-6 with TRBJ2-5, with 9 bases aligning to TRBD2. Near its end, the DNA agrees better with TRBJ2-7, so the J call may be wrong. CDR1 MNHNY and CDR2 SVGAGI come from the germline V gene (reference sequence). The CDR3 length is 15 residues. The CDR3 nucleotides read TGTGCCAGCAGTTTTAGCGGGAGCCCCAACTACGAGCAGTACTTC. It is translated as CASSFSGSPNYEQYF.

The chain is built from TRBV25-1 and TRBJ1-4; a possible D gene is TRBD1 (5 bases). Germline assignment: CDR1 MGHDK and CDR2 SYGVNS. V lost 1 base, J lost 7 bases, and 13 bases lay in between. The CDR3 covers 15 residues. The CDR3 DNA follows: TGTGCCAGCAGTGAATCGGCGGTCCAGGGTGAAAAACTGTTTTTT. Translated: CASSESAVQGEKLFF.

This chain links TRBV2 with TRBJ2-7, with 7 bases matching TRBD1. J gave up 2 bases and V 8 bases, and 3 bases lay outside the gene matches. CDR3 size: 12 residues. Germline CDR1 SNHLY, CDR2 FYNNEI. The CDR3 loop reads CASGDSPYEQYF. CDR3 nucleotide sequence: TGTGCCAGCGGGGACAGCCCCTACGAGCAGTACTTC.

The V call is TRBV29-1, the J call TRBJ1-1; 9 positions agree with TRBD1. V shed 6 bases, J shed 1 base, and the junction held 3 bases outside the gene matches. The CDR3 runs 13 residues. The germline gives CDR1 SQVTM, CDR2 ANQGSEA. The CDR3 protein is CSVGQGPNTEAFF. The DNA for the CDR3 is TGCAGCGTAGGACAGGGGCCGAACACTGAAGCTTTCTTT.

The chain combines TRBV7-3 with TRBJ2-2, with D unresolved. V shed 4 bases and J shed 6 bases, with 6 bases lying between them. Per germline, CDR1 SGHTA and CDR2 FQGTGA. CDR3 length: 12 residues. The CDR3: CASSSSSGELFF. CDR3 DNA: TGTGCCAGCAGCTCATCATCCGGGGAGCTGTTTTTT.